What follows describes a single T cell receptor (beta chain). This entry comes from a study of blood T cell repertoires in COVID-19. Only in-frame clones appear in the TCRdb table, and some are missing; sequencing was by immunoSEQ multiplex PCR. Of approximately 70,000 clones listed, around two thirds are singletons. The CDR3 has 14 amino acids. V was trimmed by 6 bases and J by 3 bases, leaving 12 bases between them. CDR1 MDHEN and CDR2 SYDVKM come from the germline V gene. This receptor was taken from a woman aged 55-70 years who had been exposed to COVID-19. Sequenced sample: PBMCs or T cells enriched from blood (not recorded which). V and J are TRBV28 and TRBJ1-5; D may be TRBD1 (6 bases). The CDR3 DNA is TGTGCCAGCAGGCCACAGGGTAACAATCAGCCCCAGCATTTT. Translation: CASRPQGNNQPQHF.